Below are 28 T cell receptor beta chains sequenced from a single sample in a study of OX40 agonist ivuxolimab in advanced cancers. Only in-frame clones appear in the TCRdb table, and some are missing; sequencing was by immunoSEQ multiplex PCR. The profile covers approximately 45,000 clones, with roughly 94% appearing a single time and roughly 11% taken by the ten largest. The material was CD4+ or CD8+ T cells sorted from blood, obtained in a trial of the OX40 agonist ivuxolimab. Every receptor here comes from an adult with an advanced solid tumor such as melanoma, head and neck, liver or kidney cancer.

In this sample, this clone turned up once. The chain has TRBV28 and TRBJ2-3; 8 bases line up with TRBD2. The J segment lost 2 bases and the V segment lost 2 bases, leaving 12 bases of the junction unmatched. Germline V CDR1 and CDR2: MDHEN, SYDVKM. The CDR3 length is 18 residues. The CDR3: CASSLIRTGGKFTDTQYF. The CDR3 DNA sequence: TGTGCCAGCAGTTTAATTCGAACGGGAGGGAAGTTCACAGATACGCAGTATTTT.

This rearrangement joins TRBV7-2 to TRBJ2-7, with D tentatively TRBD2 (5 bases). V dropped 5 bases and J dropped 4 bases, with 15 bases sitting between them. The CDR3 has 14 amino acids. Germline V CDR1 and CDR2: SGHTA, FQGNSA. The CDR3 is CASSPEDFLYEQYF. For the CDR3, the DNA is TGTGCCAGCAGCCCTGAGGACTTTTTATACGAGCAGTACTTC.

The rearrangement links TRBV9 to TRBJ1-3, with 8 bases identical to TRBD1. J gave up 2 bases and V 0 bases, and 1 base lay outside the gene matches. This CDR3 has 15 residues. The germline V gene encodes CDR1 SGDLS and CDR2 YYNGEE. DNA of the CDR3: TGTGCCAGCAGCGTAGGGGGACAGGCTGGAAACACCATATATTTT. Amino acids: CASSVGGQAGNTIYF.

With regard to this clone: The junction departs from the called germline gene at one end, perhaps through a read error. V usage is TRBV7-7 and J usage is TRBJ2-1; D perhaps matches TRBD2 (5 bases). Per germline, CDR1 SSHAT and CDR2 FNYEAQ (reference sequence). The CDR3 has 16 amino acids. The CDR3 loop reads CASSLAWTSSYNEQFF. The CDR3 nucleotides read TGTGCTAGCAGCTTAGCGTGGACCAGCTCCTACAATGAGCAGTTCTTC. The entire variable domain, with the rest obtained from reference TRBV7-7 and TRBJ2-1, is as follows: GAGVSQSPRYKVTKRGQDVTLRCDPISSHATLYWYQQALGQGPEFLTYFNYEAQPDKSGLPSDRFSAERPEGSISTLTIQRTEQRDSAMYRCASSLAWTSSYNEQFFGPGTRLTVL.

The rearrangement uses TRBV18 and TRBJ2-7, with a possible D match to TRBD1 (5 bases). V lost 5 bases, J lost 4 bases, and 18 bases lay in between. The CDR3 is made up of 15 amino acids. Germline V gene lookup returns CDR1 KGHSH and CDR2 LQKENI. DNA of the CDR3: TGTGCCAGCTCAGCACAGGAGACAGCCAGTTACGAGCAGTACTTC. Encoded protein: CASSAQETASYEQYF.

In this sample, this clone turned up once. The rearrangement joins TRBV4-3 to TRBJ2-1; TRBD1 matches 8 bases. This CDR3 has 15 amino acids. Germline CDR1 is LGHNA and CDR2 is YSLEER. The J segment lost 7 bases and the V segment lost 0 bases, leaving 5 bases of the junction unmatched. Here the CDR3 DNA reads TGCGCCAGCAGCCAAGACTGGACAGGGAGAAATGAGCAGTTCTTC. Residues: CASSQDWTGRNEQFF.

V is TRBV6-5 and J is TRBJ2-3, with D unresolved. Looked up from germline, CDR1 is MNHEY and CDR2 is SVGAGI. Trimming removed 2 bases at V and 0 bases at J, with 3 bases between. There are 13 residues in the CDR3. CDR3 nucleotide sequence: TGTGCCAGCAGTTACGGGAGCACAGATACGCAGTATTTT. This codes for CASSYGSTDTQYF.

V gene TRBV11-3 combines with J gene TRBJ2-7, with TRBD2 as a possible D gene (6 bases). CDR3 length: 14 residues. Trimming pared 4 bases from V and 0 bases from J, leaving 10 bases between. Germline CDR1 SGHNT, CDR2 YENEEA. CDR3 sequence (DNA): TGTGCCAGCAGCTCCGGGAGTGGCTCCTACGAGCAGTACTTC. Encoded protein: CASSSGSGSYEQYF.

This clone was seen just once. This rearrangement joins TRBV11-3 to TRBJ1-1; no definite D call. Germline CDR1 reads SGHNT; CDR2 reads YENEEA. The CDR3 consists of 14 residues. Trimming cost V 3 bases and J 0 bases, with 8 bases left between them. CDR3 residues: CASSFGGMNTEAFF. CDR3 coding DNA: TGTGCCAGCAGCTTCGGCGGGATGAACACTGAAGCTTTCTTT.

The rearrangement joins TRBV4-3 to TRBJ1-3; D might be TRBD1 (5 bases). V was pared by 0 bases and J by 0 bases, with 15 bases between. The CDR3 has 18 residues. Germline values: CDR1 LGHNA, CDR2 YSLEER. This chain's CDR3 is CASSQELVGHSSGNTIYF. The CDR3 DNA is TGCGCCAGCAGCCAAGAGTTAGTGGGGCATAGCTCTGGAAACACCATATATTTT.

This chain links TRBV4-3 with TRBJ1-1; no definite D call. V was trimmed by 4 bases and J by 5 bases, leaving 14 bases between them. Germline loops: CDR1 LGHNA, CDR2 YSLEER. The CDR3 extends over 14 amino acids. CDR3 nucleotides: TGCGCCAGCAGCCTAGTCCCCGGAAAGACTGAAGCTTTCTTT. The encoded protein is CASSLVPGKTEAFF.

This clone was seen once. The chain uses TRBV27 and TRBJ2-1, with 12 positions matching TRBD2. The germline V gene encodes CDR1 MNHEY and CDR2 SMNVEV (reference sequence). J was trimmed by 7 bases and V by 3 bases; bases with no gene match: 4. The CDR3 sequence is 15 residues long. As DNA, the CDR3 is TGTGCCAGCAGTTTCACTACTAGCGGGAGGAATGAGCAGTTCTTC. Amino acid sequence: CASSFTTSGRNEQFF.

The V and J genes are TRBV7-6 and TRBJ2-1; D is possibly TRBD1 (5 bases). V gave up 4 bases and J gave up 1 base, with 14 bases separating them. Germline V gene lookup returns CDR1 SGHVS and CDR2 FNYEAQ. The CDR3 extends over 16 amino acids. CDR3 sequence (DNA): TGTGCCAGCAGCTATGAAGACAGTAGGTCCTACAATGAGCAGTTCTTC. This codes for CASSYEDSRSYNEQFF.

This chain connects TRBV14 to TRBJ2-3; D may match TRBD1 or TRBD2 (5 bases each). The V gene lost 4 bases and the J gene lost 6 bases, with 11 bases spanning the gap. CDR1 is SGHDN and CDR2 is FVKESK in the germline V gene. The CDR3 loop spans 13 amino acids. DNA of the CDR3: TGTGCCAGCAGCCCTCTGGGGGTGGATACGCAGTATTTT. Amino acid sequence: CASSPLGVDTQYF.

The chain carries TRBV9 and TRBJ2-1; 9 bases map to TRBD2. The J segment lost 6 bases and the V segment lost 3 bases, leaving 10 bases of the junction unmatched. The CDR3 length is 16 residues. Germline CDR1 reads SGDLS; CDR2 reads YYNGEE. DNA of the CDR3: TGTGCCAGCAGCGGTTTTACTAGCGGGCCCCGCAATGAGCAGTTCTTC. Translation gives CASSGFTSGPRNEQFF.

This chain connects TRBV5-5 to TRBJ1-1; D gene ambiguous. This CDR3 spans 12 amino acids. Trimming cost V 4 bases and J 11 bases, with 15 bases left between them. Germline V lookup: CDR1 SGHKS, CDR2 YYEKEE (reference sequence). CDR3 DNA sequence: TGTGCCAGCAGCGGGGAAGGGTCTCTGGCTTTCTTT. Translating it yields CASSGEGSLAFF.

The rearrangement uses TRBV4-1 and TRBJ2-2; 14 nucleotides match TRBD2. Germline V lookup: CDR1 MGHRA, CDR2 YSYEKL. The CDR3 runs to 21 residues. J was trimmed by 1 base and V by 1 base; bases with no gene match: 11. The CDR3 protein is CASSQGVGLAGDAENTGELFF. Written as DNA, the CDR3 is TGCGCCAGCAGCCAAGGCGTGGGACTAGCGGGAGATGCAGAGAACACCGGGGAGCTGTTTTTT.

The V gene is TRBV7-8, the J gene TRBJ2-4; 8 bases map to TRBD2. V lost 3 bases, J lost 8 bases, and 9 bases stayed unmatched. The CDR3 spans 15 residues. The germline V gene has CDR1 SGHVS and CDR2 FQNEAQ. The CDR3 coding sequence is TGTGCCAGCAGCTTCCCCGGACTAGCTGAGGACATTCAGTACTTC. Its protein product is CASSFPGLAEDIQYF.

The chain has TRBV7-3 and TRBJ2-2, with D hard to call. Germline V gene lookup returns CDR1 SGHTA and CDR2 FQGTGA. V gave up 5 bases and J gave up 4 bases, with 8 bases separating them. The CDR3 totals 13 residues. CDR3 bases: TGTGCCAGCAGCCCAAGACTCACCGGGGAGCTGTTTTTT. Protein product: CASSPRLTGELFF.

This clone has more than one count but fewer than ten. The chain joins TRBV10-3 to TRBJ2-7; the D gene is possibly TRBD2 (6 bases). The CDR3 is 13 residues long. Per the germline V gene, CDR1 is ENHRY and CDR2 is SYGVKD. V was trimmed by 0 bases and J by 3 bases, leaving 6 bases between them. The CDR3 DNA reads TGTGCCATCAGTGAGTCGACTAGCTACGAGCAGTACTTC. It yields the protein CAISESTSYEQYF.

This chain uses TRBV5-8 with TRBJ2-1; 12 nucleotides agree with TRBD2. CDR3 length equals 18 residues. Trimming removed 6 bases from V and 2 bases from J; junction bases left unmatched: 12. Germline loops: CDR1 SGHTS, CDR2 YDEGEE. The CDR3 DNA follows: TGTGCCAGCACCCTTGGGCTAGCGGGAGGGTCGCCCTACAATGAGCAGTTCTTC. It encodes CASTLGLAGGSPYNEQFF.

CDR3 in DNA: TGTGCCAGCAGTGAAGCGCAAGCTCGGAACACTGAAGCTTTCTTT. The encoded protein is CASSEAQARNTEAFF. The V call is TRBV2, the J call TRBJ1-1; the D is unclear. The CDR3 is made up of 15 amino acids. V was shortened by 0 bases and J by 1 base, with 9 bases between the two germline ends. CDR1 and CDR2 (germline): SNHLY, FYNNEI.

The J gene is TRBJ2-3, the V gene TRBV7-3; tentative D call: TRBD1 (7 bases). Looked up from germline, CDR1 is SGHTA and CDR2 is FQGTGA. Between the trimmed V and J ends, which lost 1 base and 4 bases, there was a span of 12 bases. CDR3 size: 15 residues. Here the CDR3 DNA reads TGTGCCAGCAGCTTAAGCGGCAGGGGGGCAGATACGCAGTATTTT. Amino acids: CASSLSGRGADTQYF. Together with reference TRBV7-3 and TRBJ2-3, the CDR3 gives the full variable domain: GAGVSQTPSNKVTEKGKYVELRCDPISGHTALYWYRQSLGQGPEFLIYFQGTGAADDSGLPNDRFFAVRPEGSVSTLKIQRTERGDSAVYLCASSLSGRGADTQYFGPGTRLTVL.

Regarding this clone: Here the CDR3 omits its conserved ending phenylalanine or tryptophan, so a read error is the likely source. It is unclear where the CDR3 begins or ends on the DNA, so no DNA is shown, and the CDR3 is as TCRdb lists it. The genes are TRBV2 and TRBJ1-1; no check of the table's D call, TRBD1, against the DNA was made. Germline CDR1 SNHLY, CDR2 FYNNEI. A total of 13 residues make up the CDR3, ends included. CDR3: CASSEAGDRASWG.

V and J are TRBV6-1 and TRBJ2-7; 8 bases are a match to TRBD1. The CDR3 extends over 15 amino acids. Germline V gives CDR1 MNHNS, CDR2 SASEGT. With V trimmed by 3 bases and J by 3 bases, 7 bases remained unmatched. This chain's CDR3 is CASSEIVGQGYEQYF. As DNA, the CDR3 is TGTGCCAGCAGTGAGATTGTAGGACAGGGCTACGAGCAGTACTTC.

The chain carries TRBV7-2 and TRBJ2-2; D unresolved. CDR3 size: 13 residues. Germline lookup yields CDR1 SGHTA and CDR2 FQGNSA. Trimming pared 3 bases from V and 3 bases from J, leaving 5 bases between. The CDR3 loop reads CASSFGHTGELFF. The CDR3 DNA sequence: TGTGCCAGCAGCTTTGGTCACACCGGGGAGCTGTTTTTT.

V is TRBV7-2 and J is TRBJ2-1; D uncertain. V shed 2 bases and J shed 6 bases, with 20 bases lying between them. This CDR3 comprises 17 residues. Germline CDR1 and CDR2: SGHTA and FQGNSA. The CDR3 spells CASSLSPLSENFNEQFF. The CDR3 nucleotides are TGTGCCAGCAGCTTAAGCCCCTTAAGCGAGAACTTCAATGAGCAGTTCTTC.

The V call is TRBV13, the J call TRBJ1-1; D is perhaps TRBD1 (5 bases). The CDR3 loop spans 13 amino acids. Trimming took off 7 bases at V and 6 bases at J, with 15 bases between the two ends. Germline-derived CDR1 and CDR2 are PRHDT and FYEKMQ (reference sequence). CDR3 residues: CASTPVGTAEAFF. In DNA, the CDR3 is TGTGCCAGCACCCCCGTAGGGACCGCTGAAGCTTTCTTT.